These 30 T cell receptor beta chains were all obtained from the same sample, sequenced in a study of radiotherapy plus CTLA-4 blockade in lung cancer. Some clones are missing from TCRdb's copy, which holds only in-frame ones; the method was immunoSEQ multiplex PCR. This table has about 85,000 clones, 86% appearing once. The input for sequencing was peripheral blood, taken from a patient treated with radiotherapy plus ipilimumab. These receptors were obtained from a human donor with non-small cell lung cancer who had a partial response to radiotherapy plus ipilimumab.

V is TRBV19 and J is TRBJ1-3; the match to TRBD1 covers 8 bases. The CDR3 has 19 amino acids. Germline trimming cut 4 bases from V and 0 bases from J; bases unmatched to any gene: 14. CDR1 and CDR2 (germline): LNHDA, SQIVND (reference sequence). The CDR3 DNA is TGTGCCAGTAGTAACCCCAGACAGGGGATTCGGAGCTCTGGAAACACCATATATTTT. It encodes CASSNPRQGIRSSGNTIYF.

The rearrangement uses TRBV13 and TRBJ2-1, with no clear D. Germline V gene lookup returns CDR1 PRHDT and CDR2 FYEKMQ (reference sequence). The CDR3 consists of 14 residues. The V end was cut by 2 bases, the J end by 7 bases, with 12 bases between. Here the CDR3 reads CASSLKALVNEQFF. As DNA, the CDR3 is TGTGCCAGCAGCTTAAAGGCGCTAGTTAATGAGCAGTTCTTC. Looking up the rest from reference TRBV13 and TRBJ2-1 gives the full variable domain: AAGVIQSPRHLIKEKRETATLKCYPIPRHDTVYWYQQGPGQDPQFLISFYEKMQSDKGSIPDRFSAQQFSDYHSELNMSSLELGDSALYFCASSLKALVNEQFFGPGTRLTVL.

The chain combines TRBV27 with TRBJ1-1, with D maybe TRBD1 (6 bases). The germline CDR1 and CDR2 sequences are MNHEY and SMNVEV (reference sequence). Trimming removed 5 bases from V and 5 bases from J, with 12 bases in between. The CDR3 loop spans 13 amino acids. The CDR3 loop is CASSQDSRTEAFF. The CDR3 bases are TGTGCCAGCAGTCAGGACAGTAGGACTGAAGCTTTCTTT.

This chain connects TRBV6-6 to TRBJ1-2; the match to TRBD1 covers 11 bases. CDR3 length: 15 residues. V shed 6 bases and J 7 bases; nucleotides not matched to a gene: 10. Looked up from germline, CDR1 is MNHNY and CDR2 is SVGAGI (reference sequence). The CDR3 spells CASSLGQGAYGGYTF. The CDR3 nucleotides read TGTGCCAGCAGCCTAGGACAGGGGGCATATGGTGGCTACACCTTC.

The chain joins TRBV6-5 to TRBJ2-2; TRBD1 is a possible D gene (5 bases). The germline CDR1 and CDR2 sequences are MNHEY and SVGAGI. The V and J ends lost 6 bases and 4 bases respectively, with 15 bases between them. The CDR3 length is 15 residues. The CDR3 region is CASRRQGFGTGELFF. The CDR3 DNA follows: TGTGCCAGCAGACGCCAGGGATTCGGCACCGGGGAGCTGTTTTTT.

CDR3 coding DNA: TGTGCCAGCAGTACTCGACAGGTTGGGGCTCTAGCTTTCTTT. It is translated as CASSTRQVGALAFF. V usage is TRBV28 and J usage is TRBJ1-1, with D possibly being TRBD1 (6 bases). V was pared by 5 bases and J by 10 bases, with 20 bases between. This CDR3 spans 14 amino acids. Per the germline V gene, CDR1 is MDHEN and CDR2 is SYDVKM.

This chain uses TRBV30 with TRBJ2-5; D not certain. The CDR3 is made up of 14 amino acids. The germline gives CDR1 GTSNPN, CDR2 SVGIG (reference sequence). V shed 0 bases and J shed 4 bases, with 12 bases lying between them. In nucleotides, the CDR3 is TGTGCCTGGAGTGTACGCGGTGGTGGAGAGACCCAGTACTTC. Its protein product is CAWSVRGGGETQYF.

V usage is TRBV27 and J usage is TRBJ1-1; D is uncertain. Looked up from germline, CDR1 is MNHEY and CDR2 is SMNVEV (reference sequence). The germline V and J ends were trimmed by 6 bases and 5 bases, with 13 bases remaining between them. This CDR3 contains 13 residues. The CDR3 DNA reads TGTGCCAGCAGGACATCCCGCGTTACTGAAGCTTTCTTT. Translation: CASRTSRVTEAFF.

The rearrangement joins TRBV28 to TRBJ1-2; TRBD1 is a possible D gene (5 bases). V was cut by 2 bases and J by 8 bases, with 12 bases left in between. The CDR3 contains 13 residues. Germline V lookup: CDR1 MDHEN, CDR2 SYDVKM. In DNA, the CDR3 is TGTGCCAGCAGTTTAGGGCAGGGCTGGGGCTACACCTTC. This translates into CASSLGQGWGYTF.

V usage is TRBV5-1 and J usage is TRBJ2-2; D possibly corresponds to TRBD2 (6 bases). This CDR3 has 18 residues. Trimming took off 2 bases at V and 0 bases at J, with 17 bases between the two ends. Germline V CDR1 and CDR2: SGHRS, YFSETQ. For the CDR3, the DNA is TGCGCCAGCAGCTTCCCACCTACCGGGGGTTCGAACACCGGGGAGCTGTTTTTT. Its protein is CASSFPPTGGSNTGELFF.

There are a few counts of this clone. The V gene is TRBV19, the J gene TRBJ1-2; D gene uncertain. Germline lookup yields CDR1 LNHDA and CDR2 SQIVND (reference sequence). The germline V and J ends were trimmed by 5 bases and 8 bases, with 18 bases remaining between them. The CDR3 sequence is 14 residues long. The CDR3 nucleotides read TGTGCCAGTAGTTCCCCGGGATCGGTGCGGGGCTACACCTTC. Protein: CASSSPGSVRGYTF. The full variable domain, completed using reference TRBV19 and TRBJ1-2, is DGGITQSPKYLFRKEGQNVTLSCEQNLNHDAMYWYRQDPGQGLRLIYYSQIVNDFQKGDIAEGYSVSREKKESFPLTVTSAQKNPTAFYLCASSSPGSVRGYTFGSGTRLTVV.

This CDR3 is CASSGFGTLHF. CDR3 in DNA: TGTGCCAGCAGTGGATTCGGGACCCTCCACTTT. The chain recombines TRBV28 with TRBJ1-6; D is unresolved. V was shortened by 5 bases and J by 14 bases, with 10 bases between the two germline ends. The CDR3 runs 11 residues. Germline V gene lookup returns CDR1 MDHEN and CDR2 SYDVKM. Full variable domain (missing parts from reference TRBV28 and TRBJ1-6): DVKVTQSSRYLVKRTGEKVFLECVQDMDHENMFWYRQDPGLGLRLIYFSYDVKMKEKGDIPEGYSVSREKKERFSLILESASTNQTSMYLCASSGFGTLHFGNGTRLTVT.

This clone appeared a single time. The V call is TRBV5-5, the J call TRBJ2-3; a weak D match, TRBD1 (6 bases). The ends were cut back, 3 bases at V and 4 bases at J, with 15 bases in the middle. This CDR3 is built from 15 residues. The V gene's germline CDR1 is SGHKS and CDR2 YYEKEE (reference sequence). CDR3 coding DNA: TGTGCCAGCAGCTCAACCACACAGGGCCCAGATACGCAGTATTTT. Protein: CASSSTTQGPDTQYF. Using reference TRBV5-5 and TRBJ2-3 for the parts outside the CDR3, the full variable domain is DAGVTQSPTHLIKTRGQQVTLRCSPISGHKSVSWYQQVLGQGPQFIFQYYEKEERGRGNFPDRFSARQFPNYSSELNVNALLLGDSALYLCASSSTTQGPDTQYFGPGTRLTVL.

This clone was counted once. The chain links TRBV29-1 to TRBJ2-1; no reliable D call. The CDR3 runs to 10 residues. V was cut by 5 bases and J by 8 bases, with 7 bases left in between. Looked up from germline, CDR1 is SQVTM and CDR2 is ANQGSEA. The CDR3 is CSVLYYEQFF. CDR3 sequence (DNA): TGCAGCGTTTTATACTATGAGCAGTTCTTC.

The rearrangement joins TRBV2 to TRBJ1-4; 8 nucleotides match TRBD1. J lost 1 base, V lost 2 bases, and 6 bases had no gene match. Germline values: CDR1 SNHLY, CDR2 FYNNEI. There are 17 residues in the CDR3. The CDR3 reads CASSELDRVGTNEKLFF. DNA of the CDR3: TGTGCCAGCAGTGAACTGGACAGGGTAGGAACTAATGAAAAACTGTTTTTT.

The rearrangement joins TRBV7-3 to TRBJ1-2; D might be TRBD1 (6 bases). CDR3 size: 14 residues. Germline V lookup: CDR1 SGHTA, CDR2 FQGTGA. V shed 5 bases and J shed 7 bases, with 17 bases lying between them. The CDR3 spells CASSPLLQGSGYTF. The CDR3 DNA sequence: TGTGCCAGCAGCCCCCTTTTACAGGGCTCTGGCTACACCTTC.

This sequence joins TRBV7-9 and TRBJ2-7; 11 bases agree with TRBD1. V lost 1 base to trimming and J lost 5 bases; unmatched junction nucleotides: 1. Germline V gene data show CDR1 as SEHNR and CDR2 as FQNEAQ (reference sequence). This CDR3 contains 14 residues. In DNA, the CDR3 is TGTGCCAGCAGCTTAGGGGACAGGGGGGACGAGCAGTACTTC. Protein sequence: CASSLGDRGDEQYF.

CDR3 amino acids: CASRSIDRGYGYTF. The CDR3 region has the DNA TGTGCCAGCAGATCAATAGATAGGGGTTATGGCTACACCTTC. This chain joins TRBV6-6 and TRBJ1-2, with D maybe TRBD1 (5 bases). The CDR3 sequence is 14 residues long. The germline V gene encodes CDR1 MNHNY and CDR2 SVGAGI (reference sequence). The ends were cut back, 6 bases at V and 5 bases at J, with 16 bases in the middle.

V usage is TRBV6-5 and J usage is TRBJ1-1; D not resolved. This CDR3 comprises 13 residues. V lost 2 bases to trimming and J lost 8 bases, with 12 bases between them. Germline assignment: CDR1 MNHEY and CDR2 SVGAGI. In DNA, the CDR3 is TGTGCCAGCAGTTACGTTGTGCAGAAAGAAGCTTTCTTT. Protein sequence: CASSYVVQKEAFF.

The CDR3 DNA reads TGTGCCAGCAGCTCCCCTGGGACAGGGGGCACTGAAGCTTTCTTT. Translating gives CASSSPGTGGTEAFF. This chain links TRBV5-4 with TRBJ1-1; 11 bases match TRBD1. Germline lookup yields CDR1 SGHNT and CDR2 YYREEE (reference sequence). V shed 3 bases, J shed 4 bases, and the junction held 5 bases outside the gene matches. The CDR3 loop spans 15 amino acids.

The CDR3 DNA follows: TGTGCCATCAGTGTATCAGAGAAGGGAGCTAACTATGGCTACACCTTC. This codes for CAISVSEKGANYGYTF. The chain carries TRBV10-3 and TRBJ1-2; no clear D gene. Germline V gives CDR1 ENHRY, CDR2 SYGVKD. V shed 4 bases and J shed 0 bases, with 15 bases lying between them. The CDR3 totals 16 residues.

The V and J genes are TRBV19 and TRBJ2-1; 9 nucleotides agree with TRBD1. The CDR3 spans 13 residues. From germline, CDR1 is LNHDA and CDR2 SQIVND (reference sequence). V lost 4 bases to trimming and J lost 6 bases; unmatched junction nucleotides: 1. CDR3 loop: CASSKQGANEQFF. The CDR3 DNA is TGTGCCAGTAGTAAACAGGGGGCCAATGAGCAGTTCTTC.

V is TRBV2 and J is TRBJ1-1; TRBD1 matches at 9 bases. The V gene end was trimmed by 5 bases and the J gene end by 2 bases; junction bases not matched to a gene: 3. The CDR3 has 14 amino acids. The germline CDR1 and CDR2 sequences are SNHLY and FYNNEI. The CDR3 bases are TGTGCCAGCAGTTCGGGACAGGGCAACACTGAAGCTTTCTTT. As protein: CASSSGQGNTEAFF.

The chain links TRBV5-5 to TRBJ2-1, with D perhaps TRBD2 (5 bases). The CDR3 extends over 15 amino acids. V was trimmed by 4 bases and J by 8 bases, leaving 19 bases between them. Per the germline V gene, CDR1 is SGHKS and CDR2 is YYEKEE (reference sequence). DNA of the CDR3: TGTGCCAGCAGCCCGCTTGGTGGGAGTGTCTATGAGCAGTTCTTC. The encoded protein is CASSPLGGSVYEQFF.

In this sample, this clone turned up once. The rearrangement joins TRBV19 to TRBJ2-1, with D perhaps matching TRBD2 (5 bases). Germline values: CDR1 LNHDA, CDR2 SQIVND (reference sequence). CDR3 length: 14 residues. The germline V and J ends were trimmed by 6 bases and 1 base, with 10 bases remaining between them. The CDR3 loop is CASSLEGSYNEQFF. The CDR3 bases are TGTGCCAGTAGCCTTGAGGGTTCCTACAATGAGCAGTTCTTC.

This chain uses TRBV5-1 with TRBJ2-1, with D maybe TRBD1 (6 bases). Trimming removed 7 bases from V and 6 bases from J, with 17 bases in between. Germline V gene data show CDR1 as SGHRS and CDR2 as YFSETQ. This CDR3 contains 14 residues. CDR3: CASRTSLQGNEQFF. CDR3 sequence (DNA): TGCGCCAGCCGGACCTCACTACAGGGCAATGAGCAGTTCTTC.

V gene TRBV7-9 combines with J gene TRBJ2-2, with 10 bases matching TRBD2. The germline gives CDR1 SEHNR, CDR2 FQNEAQ (reference sequence). The CDR3 has 15 amino acids. The V and J ends lost 4 bases and 2 bases, in that order; junction bases with no gene match: 1. The CDR3: CASSWTSGNTGELFF. Written as DNA, the CDR3 is TGTGCCAGCAGCTGGACTAGCGGTAACACCGGGGAGCTGTTTTTT.

V usage is TRBV25-1 and J usage is TRBJ2-3; 7 bases match TRBD2. Germline CDR1 reads MGHDK; CDR2 reads SYGVNS. This CDR3 is 14 amino acids long. The J segment lost 0 bases and the V segment lost 5 bases, leaving 2 bases of the junction unmatched. CDR3 coding DNA: TGTGCCAGCAGTCGAGCGGGAAGCACAGATACGCAGTATTTT. It yields the protein CASSRAGSTDTQYF. The variable domain in full, with the rest retrieved from reference TRBV25-1 and TRBJ2-3, is EADIYQTPRYLVIGTGKKITLECSQTMGHDKMYWYQQDPGMELHLIHYSYGVNSTEKGDLSSESTVSRIRTEHFPLTLESARPSHTSQYLCASSRAGSTDTQYFGPGTRLTVL.

The CDR3 region has the DNA TGTGCCAGCAGATCCACAGGGGGCGACTATGGCTACACCTTC. Residues: CASRSTGGDYGYTF. V and J are TRBV2 and TRBJ1-2; 9 bases map to TRBD1. The CDR3 loop spans 14 amino acids. V was clipped by 6 bases and J by 3 bases; unmatched bases: 5. Germline V lookup: CDR1 SNHLY, CDR2 FYNNEI.

The chain joins TRBV7-2 to TRBJ2-2; 8 positions agree with TRBD1. There are 16 residues in the CDR3. Germline V gene data show CDR1 as SGHTA and CDR2 as FQGNSA. The junction had 4 bases not matched to a gene; V was cut back by 1 base and J by 3 bases. CDR3 protein: CASSLVPGGYTGELFF. The CDR3 DNA follows: TGTGCCAGCAGCTTAGTACCAGGGGGCTACACCGGGGAGCTGTTTTTT. The full variable domain, with the rest looked up from reference TRBV7-2 and TRBJ2-2, is GAGVSQSPSNKVTEKGKDVELRCDPISGHTALYWYRQSLGQGLEFLIYFQGNSAPDKSGLPSDRFSAERTGGSVSTLTIQRTQQEDSAVYLCASSLVPGGYTGELFFGEGSRLTVL.